The 2 T cell receptor beta chains below all came from one sample that was sequenced in a study of T cell responses to AZD1222 COVID-19 vaccine. The method was immunoSEQ multiplex PCR; TCRdb's version includes in-frame clones alone and lacks a portion of them. The profile covers some 80,000 clones, with about nine tenths appearing a single time and about 3% taken by the ten largest. Sequenced material: peripheral blood, taken 28 days after the second AZD1222 dose. The receptor set was obtained from an adult who received the AZD1222 COVID-19 vaccine.

This rearrangement joins TRBV28 to TRBJ2-7, with D possibly being TRBD2 (5 bases). The germline V and J ends were trimmed by 5 bases and 0 bases, with 11 bases remaining between them. In germline, CDR1 is MDHEN, CDR2 SYDVKM. This CDR3 comprises 14 residues. In DNA, the CDR3 is TGTGCCAGCAGTCCTTACAGCGGCTCCTACGAGCAGTACTTC. Translation gives CASSPYSGSYEQYF.

The table lists this clone with a few counts. The chain combines TRBV30 with TRBJ1-6; no reliable D call. V was shortened by 2 bases and J by 10 bases, with 12 bases between the two germline ends. Germline values: CDR1 GTSNPN, CDR2 SVGIG (reference sequence). This CDR3 contains 13 residues. The DNA for the CDR3 is TGTGCCTGGAGTCTGAGGACTTCCTCACCCCTCCACTTT. Its protein product is CAWSLRTSSPLHF.